Below, one T cell receptor beta chain is given with its context. Its antigen is as yet unknown. This entry comes from a study of OX40 agonist ivuxolimab in advanced cancers. About the research overall: Every patient in dose escalation had hepatocellular carcinoma, melanoma, renal cell or head and neck cancer. Prior anti-PD-1, anti-PD-L1 or anti-CTLA-4 therapy was allowed; 40% to 50% had some.

Study-wide results and limits: Partial responders dosed at 0.1-3.0 mg/kg displayed clonal expansion ranking among the lowest.

This CDR3 has 13 residues. With V trimmed by 6 bases and J by 2 bases, 3 bases remained unmatched. Germline values: CDR1 MNHNS, CDR2 SASEGT. Data came from immunoSEQ multiplex PCR; TCRdb stores just in-frame clones and leaves some out. Counted here are about 110,000 clones, 90% occurring once; the ten biggest clones make up about 0.48%. The gene calls are TRBV6-1 and TRBJ1-1, with 7 positions matching TRBD1. This clonotype originated in an adult with an advanced solid tumor such as melanoma, head and neck, liver or kidney cancer. This specimen was CD4+ or CD8+ T cells sorted from blood, taken in a trial of the OX40 agonist ivuxolimab. The CDR3 loop reads CASSGTVNTEAFF. The CDR3 DNA follows: TGTGCCAGCAGCGGGACAGTTAACACTGAAGCTTTCTTT.